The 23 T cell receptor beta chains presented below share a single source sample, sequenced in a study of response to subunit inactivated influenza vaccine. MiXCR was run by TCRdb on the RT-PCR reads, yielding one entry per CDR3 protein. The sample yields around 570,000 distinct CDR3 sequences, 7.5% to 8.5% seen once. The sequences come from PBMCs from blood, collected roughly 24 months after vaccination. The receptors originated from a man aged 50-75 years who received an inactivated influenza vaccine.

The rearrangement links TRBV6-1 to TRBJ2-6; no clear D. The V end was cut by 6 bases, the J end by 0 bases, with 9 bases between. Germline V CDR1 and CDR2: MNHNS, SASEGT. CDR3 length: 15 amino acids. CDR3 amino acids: CASSPTYSGANVLTF. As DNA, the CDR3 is TGTGCCAGCAGCCCGACCTACTCTGGGGCCAACGTCCTGACTTTC.

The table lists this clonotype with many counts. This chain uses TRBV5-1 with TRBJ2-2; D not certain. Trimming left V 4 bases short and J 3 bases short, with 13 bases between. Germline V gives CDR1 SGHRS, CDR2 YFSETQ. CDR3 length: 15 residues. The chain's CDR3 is CASSPVARDTGELFF. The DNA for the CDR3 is TGCGCCAGCAGCCCAGTAGCTCGTGACACCGGGGAGCTGTTTTTT.

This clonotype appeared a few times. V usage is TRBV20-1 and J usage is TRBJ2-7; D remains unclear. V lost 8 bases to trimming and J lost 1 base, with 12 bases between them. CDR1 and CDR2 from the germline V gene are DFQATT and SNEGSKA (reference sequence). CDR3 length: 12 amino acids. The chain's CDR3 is CSPQDGSYEQYF. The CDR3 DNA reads TGCAGTCCCCAGGACGGATCCTACGAGCAGTACTTC.

DNA for the CDR3: TGTGCCATTACAGGGGGGCCAGACCGTAAAAAACTGTTTTTT. Residues: CAITGGPDRKKLFF. The chain uses TRBV28 and TRBJ1-4, with 8 bases identical to TRBD1. CDR1 MDHEN and CDR2 SYDVKM come from the germline V gene. CDR3 length: 14 residues. The V segment lost 10 bases and the J segment 9 bases; nucleotides outside the gene matches: 13. Based on the CDR3 plus reference TRBV28 and TRBJ1-4, the full variable domain is DVKVTQSSRYLVKRTGEKVFLECVQDMDHENMFWYRQDPGLGLRLIYFSYDVKMKEKGDIPEGYSVSREKKERFSLILESASTNQTSMYLCAITGGPDRKKLFFGSGTQLSVL.

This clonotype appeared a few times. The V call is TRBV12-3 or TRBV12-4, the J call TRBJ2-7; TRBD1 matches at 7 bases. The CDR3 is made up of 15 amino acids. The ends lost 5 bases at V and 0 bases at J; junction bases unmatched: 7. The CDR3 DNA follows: TGTGCCAGCAGTACGGGACAGCTTAGCTCCTACGAGCAGTACTTC. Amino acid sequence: CASSTGQLSSYEQYF.

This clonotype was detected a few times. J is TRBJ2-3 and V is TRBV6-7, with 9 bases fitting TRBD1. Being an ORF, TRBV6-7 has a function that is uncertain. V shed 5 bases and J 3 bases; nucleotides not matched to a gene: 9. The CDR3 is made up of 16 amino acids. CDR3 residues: CASSHDRDRETDTQYF. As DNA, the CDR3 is TGTGCCAGCAGTCACGACCGGGACAGGGAAACAGATACGCAGTATTTT.

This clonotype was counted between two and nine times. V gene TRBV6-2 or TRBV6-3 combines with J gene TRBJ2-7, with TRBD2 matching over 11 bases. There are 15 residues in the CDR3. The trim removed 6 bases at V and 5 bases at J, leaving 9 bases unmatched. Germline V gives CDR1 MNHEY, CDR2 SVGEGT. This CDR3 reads CASSRIAGGRHEQYF. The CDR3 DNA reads TGTGCCAGCAGCAGGATAGCGGGAGGGCGTCACGAGCAGTACTTC.

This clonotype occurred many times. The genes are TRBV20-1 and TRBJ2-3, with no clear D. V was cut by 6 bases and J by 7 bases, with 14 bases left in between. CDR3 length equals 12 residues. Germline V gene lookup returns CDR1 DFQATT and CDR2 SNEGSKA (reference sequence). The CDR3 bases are TGCAGTGCCCCTCAAATCTCTTATACGCAGTATTTT. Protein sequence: CSAPQISYTQYF.

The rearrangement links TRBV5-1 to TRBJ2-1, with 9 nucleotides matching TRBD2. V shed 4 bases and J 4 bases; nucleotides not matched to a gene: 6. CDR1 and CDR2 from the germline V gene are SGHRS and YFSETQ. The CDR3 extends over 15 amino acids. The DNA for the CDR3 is TGCGCCAGCAGCAGAGCTAGCGGGGAATACAATGAGCAGTTCTTC. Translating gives CASSRASGEYNEQFF.

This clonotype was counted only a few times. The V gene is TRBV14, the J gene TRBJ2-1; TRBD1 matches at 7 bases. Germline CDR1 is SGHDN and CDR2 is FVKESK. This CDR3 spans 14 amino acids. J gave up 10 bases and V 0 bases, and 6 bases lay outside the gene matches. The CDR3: CASSQDLRGKEQFF. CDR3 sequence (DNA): TGTGCCAGCAGCCAAGATCTCAGGGGGAAGGAGCAGTTCTTC.

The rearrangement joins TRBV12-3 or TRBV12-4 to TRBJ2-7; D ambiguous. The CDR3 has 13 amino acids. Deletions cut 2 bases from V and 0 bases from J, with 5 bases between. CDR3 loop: CASSLYYSYEQYF. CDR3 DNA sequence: TGTGCCAGCAGTTTATACTACTCCTACGAGCAGTACTTC.

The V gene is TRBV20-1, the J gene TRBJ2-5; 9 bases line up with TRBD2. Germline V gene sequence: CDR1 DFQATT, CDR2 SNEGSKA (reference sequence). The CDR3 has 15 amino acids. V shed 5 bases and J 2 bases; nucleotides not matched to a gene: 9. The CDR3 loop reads CSAFFSAGGQETQYF. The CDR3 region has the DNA TGCAGTGCTTTTTTCTCAGCGGGGGGACAAGAGACCCAGTACTTC.

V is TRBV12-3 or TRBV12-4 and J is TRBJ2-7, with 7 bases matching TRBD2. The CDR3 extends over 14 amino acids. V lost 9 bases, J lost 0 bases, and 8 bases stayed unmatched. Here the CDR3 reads CASSKSGNSYEQYF. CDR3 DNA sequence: TGTGCCAGTAGTAAAAGCGGGAACTCCTACGAGCAGTACTTC.

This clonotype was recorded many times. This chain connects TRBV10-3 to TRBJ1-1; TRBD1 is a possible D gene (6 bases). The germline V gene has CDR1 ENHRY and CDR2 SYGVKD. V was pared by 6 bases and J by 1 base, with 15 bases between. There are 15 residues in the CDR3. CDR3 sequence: CAISSPRGGNTEAFF. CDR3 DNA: TGTGCCATCAGCAGCCCCAGGGGCGGGAACACTGAAGCTTTCTTT.

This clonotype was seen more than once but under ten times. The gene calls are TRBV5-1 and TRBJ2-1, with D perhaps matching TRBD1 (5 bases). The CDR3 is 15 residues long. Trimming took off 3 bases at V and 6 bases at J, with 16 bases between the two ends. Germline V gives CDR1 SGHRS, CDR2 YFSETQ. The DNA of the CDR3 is TGCGCCAGCAGCTCACAGACCAGGGTTTTCAATGAGCAGTTCTTC. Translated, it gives CASSSQTRVFNEQFF.

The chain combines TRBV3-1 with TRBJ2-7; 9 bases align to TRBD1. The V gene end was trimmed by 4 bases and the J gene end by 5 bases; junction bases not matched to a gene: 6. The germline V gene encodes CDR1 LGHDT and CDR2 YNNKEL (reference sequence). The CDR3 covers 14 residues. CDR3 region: CASSLGTGKDEQYF. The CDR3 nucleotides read TGTGCCAGCAGCCTCGGGACAGGGAAGGACGAGCAGTACTTC.

DNA for the CDR3: TGTGCCAGCACCCCGACCGGGACAGCCTATGGCTACACCTTC. Translation: CASTPTGTAYGYTF. V gene TRBV7-9 combines with J gene TRBJ1-2; 7 positions match TRBD1. CDR3 length equals 14 residues. Looked up from germline, CDR1 is SEHNR and CDR2 is FQNEAQ (reference sequence). V lost 7 bases to trimming and J lost 4 bases; unmatched junction nucleotides: 9.

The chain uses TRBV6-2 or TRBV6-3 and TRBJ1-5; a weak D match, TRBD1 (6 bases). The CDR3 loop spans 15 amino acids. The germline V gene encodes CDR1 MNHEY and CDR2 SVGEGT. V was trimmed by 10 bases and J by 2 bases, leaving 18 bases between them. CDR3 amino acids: CATHTGTLGNQPQHF. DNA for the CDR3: TGTGCCACCCATACCGGGACACTCGGCAATCAGCCCCAGCATTTT.

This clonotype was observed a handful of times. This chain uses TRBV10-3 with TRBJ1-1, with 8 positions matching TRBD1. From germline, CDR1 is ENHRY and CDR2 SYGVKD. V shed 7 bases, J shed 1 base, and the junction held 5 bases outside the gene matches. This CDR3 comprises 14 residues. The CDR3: CAITGQAPNTEAFF. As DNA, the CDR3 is TGTGCCATCACGGGACAGGCACCGAACACTGAAGCTTTCTTT.

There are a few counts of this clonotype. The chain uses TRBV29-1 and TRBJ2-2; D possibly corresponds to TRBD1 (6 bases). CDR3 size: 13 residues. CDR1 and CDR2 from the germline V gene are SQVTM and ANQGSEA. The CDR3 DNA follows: TGCACCGCCGGGACACCCAACACCGGGGAGCTGTTTTTT. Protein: CTAGTPNTGELFF.

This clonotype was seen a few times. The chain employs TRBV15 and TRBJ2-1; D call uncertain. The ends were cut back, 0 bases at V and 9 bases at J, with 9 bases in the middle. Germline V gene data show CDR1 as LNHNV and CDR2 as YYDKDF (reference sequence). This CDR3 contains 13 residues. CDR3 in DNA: TGTGCCACCAGCAGAGATGAAGGTACTGAGCAGTTCTTC. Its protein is CATSRDEGTEQFF.

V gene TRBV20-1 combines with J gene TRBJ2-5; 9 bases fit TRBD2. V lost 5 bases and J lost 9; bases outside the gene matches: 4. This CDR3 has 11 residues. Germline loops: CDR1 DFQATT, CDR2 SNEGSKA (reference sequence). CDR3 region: CSAFLAGPQYF. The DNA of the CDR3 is TGCAGTGCTTTCCTAGCGGGGCCCCAGTACTTC.

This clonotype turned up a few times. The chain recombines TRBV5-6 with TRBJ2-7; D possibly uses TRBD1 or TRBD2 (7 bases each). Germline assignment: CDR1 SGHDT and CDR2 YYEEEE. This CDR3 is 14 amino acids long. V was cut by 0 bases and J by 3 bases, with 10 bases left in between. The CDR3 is CASSLVRGGYEQYF. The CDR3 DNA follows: TGTGCCAGCAGCTTGGTCAGGGGGGGCTACGAGCAGTACTTC.